This T cell receptor (beta chain) was captured in a study of cytomegalovirus exposure and HLA in healthy donors. Study-level results: Beyond CMV serostatus, there was no information to go on about immune exposure. It was taken for granted in presence/absence analyses that sequencing depth across donors was roughly uniform. A prior analysis recorded that most TCR beta V segments were productive about 87% or about 30% of the time. Relative to the 666-donor mean, N-insertions were reportedly fewer in an Asian-associated ancestry cluster in a later analysis.

The PCR employed 60 Vbeta primers together with 13 Jbeta primers. Data came from immunoSEQ multiplex PCR; TCRdb stores just in-frame clones and leaves some out. The sample lists around 190,000 clones, 86% occurring once. Germline V lookup: CDR1 KGHSH, CDR2 LQKENI. CDR3 length equals 15 residues. V was shortened by 4 bases and J by 0 bases, with 10 bases between the two germline ends. As for this clone: The antigen remains unidentified.

Sequencing was done on a sample of PBMCs. This TCR came from a young woman in good health and CMV-seronegative. The chain joins TRBV18 to TRBJ2-1; D is undetermined. CDR3 nucleotide sequence: TGTGCCAGCTCACTCCTGATTAGCTCCTACAATGAGCAGTTCTTC. Its protein is CASSLLISSYNEQFF.